A selection of T cell receptor beta chains follows, all from one sample in a study of control samples from healthy donors and cancer patients. Generated by immunoSEQ multiplex PCR, the TCRdb table keeps only in-frame clones and is missing some. The table includes around 120,000 clones, nearly 95% detected once. What was sequenced was blood. All receptors come from a man younger than 45 in good health. The CDR3 runs from the conserved cysteine through the conserved F or W. Each record gives: clone size, D gene, V gene, J gene, CDR3 DNA, CDR3 protein. A D gene is named only where the DNA matches it firmly. Clone sizes are given selectively: once, few, many, or a class where the clone is expanded.

clone_size: NA; d_call: TRBD1; v_call: TRBV3-1/TRBV3-2; j_call: TRBJ2-7; cdr3_nt: TGTGCCAGCAGCCCTCCCCCGGGACAGGGGGCGTTCGCCTACGAGCAGTACTTC; cdr3_aa: CASSPPPGQGAFAYEQYF
clone_size: NA; d_call: NA; v_call: TRBV19; j_call: TRBJ2-3; cdr3_nt: TGTGCCAGTAGTGCAGGGACCCTCACAGATACGCAGTATTTT; cdr3_aa: CASSAGTLTDTQYF
clone_size: NA; d_call: NA; v_call: TRBV7-2; j_call: TRBJ2-5; cdr3_nt: TGTGCCAGCAGCTTAGTCGTCAGGGTAAAAGAGACCCAGTACTTC; cdr3_aa: CASSLVVRVKETQYF
clone_size: NA; d_call: NA; v_call: TRBV3-1/TRBV3-2; j_call: TRBJ2-5; cdr3_nt: TGTGCCAGCAGCCAAGGGGTCCAAGAGACCCAGTACTTC; cdr3_aa: CASSQGVQETQYF
clone_size: NA; d_call: NA; v_call: TRBV5-1; j_call: TRBJ1-6; cdr3_nt: TGCGCCAGCAGCCTGGGGATGCAACGGGGGCTATATAATTCACCCCTCCACTTT; cdr3_aa: CASSLGMQRGLYNSPLHF
clone_size: once; d_call: NA; v_call: TRBV5-5; j_call: TRBJ1-1; cdr3_nt: TGTGCCAGCAGCTTTGACCTGGCGGCTGAAGCTTTCTTT; cdr3_aa: CASSFDLAAEAFF
clone_size: NA; d_call: TRBD1; v_call: TRBV10-3; j_call: TRBJ1-1; cdr3_nt: TGTGCCATCACCGGGGACAGTCGAACTGAAGCTTTCTTT; cdr3_aa: CAITGDSRTEAFF
clone_size: NA; d_call: TRBD2; v_call: TRBV28; j_call: TRBJ2-5; cdr3_nt: TGTGCCAGCAGCAAAGCCCACCGACTAGCGGGGACGGGGGAGACCCAGTACTTC; cdr3_aa: CASSKAHRLAGTGETQYF
clone_size: NA; d_call: NA; v_call: TRBV5-1; j_call: TRBJ2-7; cdr3_nt: TGCGCCAGCAGCGTAACGGACGCCCACGAGCAGTACTTC; cdr3_aa: CASSVTDAHEQYF
clone_size: NA; d_call: NA; v_call: TRBV7-9; j_call: TRBJ1-3; cdr3_nt: TGTGCCAGCAGCTTAGGGGGTACTACTGGAAACACCATATATTTT; cdr3_aa: CASSLGGTTGNTIYF
clone_size: NA; d_call: NA; v_call: TRBV5-4; j_call: TRBJ1-1; cdr3_nt: TGTGCCAGCAGCCCCGGACGGGGGAACACTGAAGCTTTCTTT; cdr3_aa: CASSPGRGNTEAFF
clone_size: NA; d_call: TRBD1; v_call: TRBV18; j_call: TRBJ1-2; cdr3_nt: TGTGCCAGCTCGCTCCGGGACAGGGGGCCTAACTATGGCTACACCTTC; cdr3_aa: CASSLRDRGPNYGYTF
clone_size: NA; d_call: NA; v_call: TRBV6-5; j_call: TRBJ2-1; cdr3_nt: TGTGCCAGCCCTTCCAGAAGGGACAATGAGCAGTTCTTC; cdr3_aa: CASPSRRDNEQFF
clone_size: NA; d_call: NA; v_call: TRBV6-2/TRBV6-3; j_call: TRBJ1-1; cdr3_nt: TGTGCCAGCAGTTACTCGATTGGCGGAAACACTGAAGCTTTCTTT; cdr3_aa: CASSYSIGGNTEAFF
clone_size: NA; d_call: NA; v_call: TRBV18; j_call: TRBJ1-5; cdr3_nt: TGTGCCAGCTCCTCGGCCTCAAATCAGCCCCAGCATTTT; cdr3_aa: CASSSASNQPQHF
clone_size: NA; d_call: NA; v_call: TRBV28; j_call: TRBJ1-1; cdr3_nt: TGTGCCAGCACCCTGAACACTGAAGCTTTCTTT; cdr3_aa: CASTLNTEAFF
clone_size: NA; d_call: NA; v_call: TRBV28; j_call: TRBJ2-3; cdr3_nt: TGTGCCAGCAGTTTCATGACAGATTACACAGATACGCAGTATTTT; cdr3_aa: CASSFMTDYTDTQYF
clone_size: NA; d_call: TRBD1; v_call: TRBV12-5; j_call: TRBJ1-1; cdr3_nt: TGTGCTAGTGGTGTAGGGACAGGGAACACTGAAGCTTTCTTT; cdr3_aa: CASGVGTGNTEAFF
clone_size: NA; d_call: NA; v_call: TRBV6-5; j_call: TRBJ2-7; cdr3_nt: TGTGCCAGCAGGTCGGGGCGCTCCTACGAGCAGTACTTC; cdr3_aa: CASRSGRSYEQYF
clone_size: NA; d_call: TRBD1; v_call: TRBV28; j_call: TRBJ1-5; cdr3_nt: TGTGCCAGCAGTCCCTCCCGGACAGGGGCCAATCAGCCCCAGCATTTT; cdr3_aa: CASSPSRTGANQPQHF
clone_size: NA; d_call: NA; v_call: TRBV24-1; j_call: TRBJ1-1; cdr3_nt: TGTGCCACCAGTGACCCGGGGACTGAAGCTTTCTTT; cdr3_aa: CATSDPGTEAFF
clone_size: NA; d_call: TRBD1; v_call: TRBV7-8; j_call: TRBJ1-4; cdr3_nt: TGTGCCAGCAGCTTCCCCAGCCAGGAGCACGGGACAGCCCAGCGGATTAATGAAAAACTGTTTTTT; cdr3_aa: CASSFPSQEHGTAQRINEKLFF
clone_size: NA; d_call: NA; v_call: TRBV30; j_call: TRBJ2-3; cdr3_nt: TGTGCCTGGAGTGCAGGACCGGGGCTAGGTACAGATACGCAGTATTTT; cdr3_aa: CAWSAGPGLGTDTQYF
clone_size: NA; d_call: NA; v_call: TRBV11-2; j_call: TRBJ2-5; cdr3_nt: TGTGCCAGCAGCTCCCCCTGGGGGGACACCAGCCAAGAGACCCAGTACTTC; cdr3_aa: CASSSPWGDTSQETQYF
clone_size: once; d_call: TRBD2; v_call: TRBV19; j_call: TRBJ2-3; cdr3_nt: TGTGCCAGTAGTCTTCTCCTAGCGGGGGCAGATACGCAGTATTTT; cdr3_aa: CASSLLLAGADTQYF
clone_size: once; d_call: NA; v_call: TRBV19; j_call: TRBJ2-1; cdr3_nt: TGTGCCAGTAGTATTTGGGATGAGCAGTTCTTC; cdr3_aa: CASSIWDEQFF
clone_size: NA; d_call: NA; v_call: TRBV12-2; j_call: TRBJ1-1; cdr3_nt: TGTGCAAGTCGCTTAGCCCCATTCAGGCCGGCCATGAACACTGAAGCTTTCTTT; cdr3_aa: CASRLAPFRPAMNTEAFF